Detailed here is one TCR beta chain. This clone was counted between two and nine times. The antigen it recognizes is unknown. No per-base quality is available; no much larger clone lies one base away. The Qiagen DNeasy kit was used to extract genomic DNA from unsorted PBMCs and from the negatively selected CD4+ and CD8+ fractions. TCR beta CDR3 regions were amplified by immunoSEQ multiplex PCR using primers annealing to V and J segments. A synthetic immune receptor repertoire was used to minimize amplification bias, and any remaining bias was removed computationally after sequencing. On the authors' methods: Repertoire diversity was quantified as the Shannon entropy index using custom Python scripts. Unsorted, CD4+ and CD8+ repertoires were analyzed separately, except for combined analyses in which CD4+ and CD8+ sequences were merged in silico. A clone was considered expanded if an increase in frequency of at least 2-fold after treatment relative to C1D1 was found, and a pseudocount of 0.5 was applied to clones undetected at baseline. Singleton clones were defined as clones with 0 or 1 copy at C1D1, and non-singleton clones were defined as clones with 2 or more copies. By matching protein sequences in sorted samples from the same patient, clones expanded in unsorted samples were annotated as CD4+, CD8+ or unknown. Wilcoxon tests on paired samples were used to test changes in diversity from C1D1 to C4D1. What TCRdb holds here is the immuneACCESS table cut down to in-frame rearrangements. Part of the clones is not present; checked against another copy, under half of the missing clones reflect an unresolved V gene, and the others are unexplained. D and trimming come from the DNA, and the V and J calls and clone size come from that table. Across this sample there are about 29,000 clones, with just over 70% seen only once. The ten biggest clones cover 3.5% to 4% of the sample.

The data belong to a study of PD-1 blockade in classical Hodgkin lymphoma (TCRdb year 2020). Concerning the study at large: Nivolumab dosing was 3 mg/kg intravenously every 2 weeks, continuing until either disease progression or unacceptable toxicity. To define a peripheral blood immune signature of response to PD-1 blockade in classical Hodgkin lymphoma, the study combined TCR beta sequencing with CyTOF. Results and caveats for the whole study, not just this receptor: Baseline diversity similar to that of newly diagnosed patients was observed in trial patients achieving complete response, whereas significantly lower diversity was observed in partial responders and progressors. Baseline TCR diversity was reported to be lower in newly diagnosed patients than in healthy donors, and even lower in relapsed/refractory patients. The study covered only a single clinical trial cohort, and the causes of the repertoire differences, possibly disease activity or prior therapy, were still not defined. CD4+ but not CD8+ TCR diversity rose significantly by C4D1 (p=0.0027 vs p=0.16), most apparent in complete responders (p=0.02). Patients starting nivolumab less than 1 year after ASCT had lower diversity and were excluded from later analyses to avoid confounding by immune reconstitution.

Germline trimming: 5 bases from V, 5 bases from J; junction bases outside gene matches: 5. The CDR3 contains 15 residues, cysteine and phenylalanine counted. The read is trimmed to its CDR3 DNA, 45 bases read in frame from base 1. CDR1 and CDR2 are read off the germline V gene as MNHEY and SVGAGI. The label giving this sample's time point can be read as: cycle 2 day 1 (C2D1) of nivolumab. All trial patients had relapsed after autologous stem cell transplantation, with cohorts A, B and C differing in prior brentuximab vedotin exposure. The trial cohort included 45 to 65 patients with relapsed/refractory classical Hodgkin lymphoma, and each patient had a best overall response of complete response, partial response or progressive disease. In the multi-cohort phase II CheckMate 205 trial, trial patients received single-agent nivolumab. An independent review committee assessed best overall response using the 2007 International Working Group response criteria. Trial PBMCs were collected immediately before nivolumab initiation (C1D1) and during therapy at cycle 2 day 1 and cycle 4 day 1. Peripheral blood was collected in 8 mL Vacutainer Cell Preparation Tubes, from which PBMCs were isolated by centrifugation and then cryopreserved.

The rearranged chain carries TRBV6-5 and TRBJ2-3, with 12 middle bases fitting TRBD2. This TCR came from a human donor with classical Hodgkin lymphoma. The specimen was peripheral blood mononuclear cells (PBMCs), collected before the second cycle of nivolumab. This receptor has the CDR3 CASSLAGGVGDTQYF. The nucleotides read TGTGCCAGCAGTCTAGCGGGAGGGGTGGGAGATACGCAGTATTTT.